The 2 T cell receptor beta chains listed next were all sequenced from one sample in a study of regulatory T cells in long-lasting Graves disease. Documented time point: newly diagnosed GD, antithyroid drugs for less than 3 months. RNA from PBMCs was the source of the TCR library. Arm-PCR with iRepertoire HTBI primers amplified the CDR3 regions for these TCR beta libraries. TCRdb reprocessed the multiplex PCR reads via MiXCR and lists one record per CDR3 protein. The data contain some 230,000 distinct CDR3 sequences, approximately 20% of them singletons. Here the sequenced sample was peripheral blood mononuclear cells (PBMCs), taken at new diagnosis, from a patient treated with antithyroid drugs. These receptors were obtained from a female donor with Graves disease.

This clonotype was detected ten times or more. V is TRBV2 and J is TRBJ2-3; no firm D call. The CDR3 length is 13 residues. Germline V gene data show CDR1 as SNHLY and CDR2 as FYNNEI. Trimming removed 7 bases at V and 5 bases at J, with 13 bases between. The CDR3 bases are TGTGCCAGCACGTTCCAGCGTAAAGATACGCAGTATTTT. It translates to CASTFQRKDTQYF.

This clonotype was detected ten times or more. The chain carries TRBV10-3 and TRBJ1-3; D unresolved. Germline CDR1 and CDR2: ENHRY and SYGVKD. The CDR3 has 13 residues. Between the trimmed V and J ends, which lost 2 bases and 7 bases, there was a span of 9 bases. The CDR3 DNA reads TGTGCCATCAGTGAGCCAGGCTACAACACCATATATTTT. This gives the protein CAISEPGYNTIYF.